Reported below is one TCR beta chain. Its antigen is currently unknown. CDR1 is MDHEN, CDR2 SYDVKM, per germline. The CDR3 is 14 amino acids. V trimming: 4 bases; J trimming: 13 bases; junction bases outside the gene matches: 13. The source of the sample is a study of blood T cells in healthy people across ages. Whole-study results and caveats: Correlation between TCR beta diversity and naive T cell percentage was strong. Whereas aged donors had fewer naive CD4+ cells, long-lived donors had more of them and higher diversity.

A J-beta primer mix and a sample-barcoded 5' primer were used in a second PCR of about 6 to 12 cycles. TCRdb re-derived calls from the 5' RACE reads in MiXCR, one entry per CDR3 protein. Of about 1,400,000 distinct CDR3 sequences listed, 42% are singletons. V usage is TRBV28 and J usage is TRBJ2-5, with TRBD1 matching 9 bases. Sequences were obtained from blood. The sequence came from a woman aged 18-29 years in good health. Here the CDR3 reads CASSSGDRVWDPYF. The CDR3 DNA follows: TGTGCCAGCAGTTCAGGGGACAGGGTCTGGGACCCGTACTTC. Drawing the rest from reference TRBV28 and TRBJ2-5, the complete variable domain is DVKVTQSSRYLVKRTGEKVFLECVQDMDHENMFWYRQDPGLGLRLIYFSYDVKMKEKGDIPEGYSVSREKKERFSLILESASTNQTSMYLCASSSGDRVWDPYFGPGTRLLVL.